Each of the 7 T cell receptor beta chains below was sequenced from the same sample in a study of beta chain features in type 1 diabetes. Overall study results and limits: All four CD4+ subsets of Type 1 diabetes patients contained TCRB CDR3s that were moderately but significantly shorter.

No antigen has been identified for these receptors. The study reverse transcribed the entire isolated RNA, so it sequenced expressed TCRB transcripts. The data were produced by immunoSEQ multiplex PCR, yet TCRdb's version contains in-frame clones alone and is incomplete. This sample has about 400,000 clones, with approximately 12% found just once. Sequenced input: naive CD4+ T cells from blood. Source of these receptors: a woman between 18 and 29 years old with type 1 diabetes.

The V gene is TRBV2, the J gene TRBJ2-7, with D possibly matching TRBD1 (5 bases). V lost 4 bases and J 0 bases, leaving 10 bases between the germline ends. The CDR3 is made up of 14 amino acids. The germline V gene has CDR1 SNHLY and CDR2 FYNNEI. The CDR3 nucleotides are TGTGCCAGCAGTGGGGGCAGGAACTCCTACGAGCAGTACTTC. This gives the protein CASSGGRNSYEQYF.

The rearrangement joins TRBV11-2 to TRBJ2-3; the D gene is possibly TRBD2 (6 bases). V shed 3 bases and J shed 5 bases, with 12 bases lying between them. The CDR3 spans 14 residues. Germline V gene data show CDR1 as SGHAT and CDR2 as FQNNGV. The CDR3 is CASSFTGTVDTQYF. CDR3 sequence (DNA): TGTGCCAGCAGCTTCACCGGGACTGTAGATACGCAGTATTTT. Together with reference TRBV11-2 and TRBJ2-3, the CDR3 gives the full variable domain: EAGVAQSPRYKIIEKRQSVAFWCNPISGHATLYWYQQILGQGPKLLIQFQNNGVVDDSQLPKDRFSAERLKGVDSTLKIQPAKLEDSAVYLCASSFTGTVDTQYFGPGTRLTVL.

The V gene is TRBV4-3, the J gene TRBJ1-5; D is unresolved. CDR3 length equals 15 residues. Trimming took off 6 bases at V and 3 bases at J, with 15 bases between the two ends. The germline V gene has CDR1 LGHNA and CDR2 YSLEER. The CDR3: CASRPEAIDNQPQHF. The CDR3 DNA sequence: TGCGCCAGCAGGCCCGAGGCCATCGACAATCAGCCCCAGCATTTT.

This rearrangement joins TRBV4-3 to TRBJ1-1, with a weak D call TRBD1 (6 bases). The CDR3 has 14 residues. The V end lost 0 bases, the J end lost 6 bases, and 11 bases lay between the germline ends. The germline V gene has CDR1 LGHNA and CDR2 YSLEER. The CDR3 DNA reads as TGCGCCAGCAGCCAAGATCGCGGGGGCCCTGAAGCTTTCTTT. Protein product: CASSQDRGGPEAFF.

The chain's CDR3 is CATKAGGTYNEQFF. The CDR3 DNA reads TGCGCCACCAAAGCGGGAGGGACCTACAATGAGCAGTTCTTC. The chain has TRBV5-1 and TRBJ2-1; 10 bases map to TRBD2. The length of the CDR3 is 14 residues. Looked up from germline, CDR1 is SGHRS and CDR2 is YFSETQ. V lost 9 bases and J lost 2; bases outside the gene matches: 5.

The rearrangement uses TRBV10-3 and TRBJ2-3; 12 nucleotides agree with TRBD2. Trimming removed 6 bases from V and 6 bases from J; junction bases left unmatched: 7. Germline CDR1 is ENHRY and CDR2 is SYGVKD. The CDR3 extends over 15 amino acids. The chain's CDR3 is CAISTGTSGPDTQYF. The CDR3 DNA is TGTGCCATCAGCACCGGGACTAGCGGGCCTGATACGCAGTATTTT.

A few counts support this clone. The sample carries other DNA sequences with the same CDR3. The chain employs TRBV9 and TRBJ1-1; D is unclear. Germline CDR1 is SGDLS and CDR2 is YYNGEE. CDR3 length equals 13 residues. Trimming pared 2 bases from V and 5 bases from J, leaving 10 bases between. CDR3: CASSVVPGTEAFF. The CDR3 nucleotides read TGTGCCAGCAGCGTTGTTCCGGGGACTGAAGCTTTCTTT.